The clone carrying this T cell receptor beta chain was seen at least ten times. The CDR3 loop spans 14 amino acids. Germline V gives CDR1 LGHNA, CDR2 YNFKEQ. The trim removed 0 bases at V and 12 bases at J, leaving 8 bases unmatched. The data stem from a study of blood T cell repertoires in COVID-19. Study in general: Nucleic acid was either cDNA or gDNA, and it came from T cells, B-cell-depleted T cells, or PBMCs.

Sequenced by immunoSEQ multiplex PCR; TCRdb stores in-frame clones only, minus some. The repertoire holds 150,000 to 200,000 clones, with roughly 83% as singletons. The receptor's source is a woman aged 40 to 50 with COVID-19, enrolled during active disease. This chain joins TRBV4-2 and TRBJ2-1; 7 nucleotides line up with TRBD2. Sequenced sample: peripheral blood. CDR3 sequence reads: CASSQDLGGSTQFF. In DNA, the CDR3 is TGTGCCAGCAGCCAAGATTTGGGCGGGAGCACGCAGTTCTTC.